This T cell receptor (beta chain) came from a study of cytotoxic CD8 clonotypes in ibrutinib-treated CLL. The study, taken as a whole, reports: Sustained-remission patients were sampled at one set of times and progressing patients at different ones. Circulating CD8+ T-cell counts were tracked by baseline clonality, which exceeded that of age-matched healthy donors.

As regards this clone: The antigen remains undetermined.

Depth targeted 1 in 200,000 to 1 in 1 million T cells, averaging roughly 9.7x coverage per clonotype. The protocol was immunoSEQ multiplex PCR, while the TCRdb copy is restricted to in-frame clones and leaves out a portion. The profile shows over 200,000 clones, approximately 70% of them singletons. Here the sequenced sample was PBMCs, taken after 12 months of ibrutinib treatment. The source of this sequence is a human donor with chronic lymphocytic leukemia.

DNA for the CDR3: TGTGCCAGCAGGGAGACAGGGATCTCCTACGAGCAGTACTTC. Protein: CASRETGISYEQYF. The J gene is TRBJ2-7, the V gene TRBV2; 7 bases agree with TRBD1. The CDR3 runs 14 residues. Unmatched junction bases numbered 5, after V lost 6 bases and J lost 0 bases. Germline values: CDR1 SNHLY, CDR2 FYNNEI.